This TCR beta chain stems from a study of CD8+ T cells in alopecia areata. Study at large: Treated patients were given oral tofacitinib, which was dosed at 5 to 10 mg twice daily. Study-level results: An increase in clonality over normal scalp was evident in lesional scalp, especially alopecia totalis/universalis.

TCR sequencing used cDNA made by reverse transcription of extracted RNA. Only in-frame clones appear in the TCRdb table, and some are missing; sequencing was by immunoSEQ multiplex PCR. The sample carries 120,000 or so clones, approximately 59% recorded once. The CDR3 length is 17 residues. Between the trimmed V and J ends, which lost 6 bases and 4 bases, there was a span of 19 bases. Sample treatment: oral pan-JAK inhibitor, 5-10 mg twice daily. Details on this clone: Its antigen is undetermined.

The TCR was taken from a human donor with alopecia areata. Sample: CD8+ T cells sorted from blood, taken at week 4, from a patient treated with tofacitinib. The rearrangement links TRBV23-1 to TRBJ2-6; no firm D call. TRBV23-1 is annotated as an ORF whose role is uncertain. The CDR3 DNA reads TGCGCCAGCAGATTCACATTCCCAGCTTGCGGGGCCAACGTCCTGACTTTC. This codes for CASRFTFPACGANVLTF.